The rows below give T cell receptor beta chains drawn from one sample of a study of shared clonotypes between healthy human individuals. Only in-frame clones appear in the TCRdb table, and some are missing; sequencing was by immunoSEQ multiplex PCR. The profile shows approximately 2,200,000 clones, roughly 91% of them singletons. The sequencing sample was made of naive CD8+ T cells from PBMCs. The receptor source for this set is a man aged 18 to 35 in good health. Some clones in this sample may be carry-over from other donors' samples. Both conserved end residues are part of each CDR3. The D gene is left open where the match is weak. Size is stated for part of the rows, as once, few or many counts, or as a class when the clone is expanded.

TRBJ2-1 | NA | NA | TRBV6-5 | TGTGCCAGCAGCCTCGCTAGAAGCTCCTACAATGAGCAGTTCTTC | CASSLARSSYNEQFF
TRBJ2-5 | NA | TRBD1 | TRBV9 | TGTGCCAGCAGCGTAGGGGACACAGGGGGACGGGAGACCCAGTACTTC | CASSVGDTGGRETQYF
TRBJ2-1 | NA | TRBD2 | TRBV7-9 | TGTGCCAGCAGCCCCGTCCTAGCGGGAGGGGCGGGGCAGTTCTTC | CASSPVLAGGAGQFF
TRBJ2-7 | NA | TRBD2 | TRBV28 | TGTGCCAGCAGTCCTGACGGACTAGCGGGAGCCTCCTACGAGCAGTACTTC | CASSPDGLAGASYEQYF
TRBJ1-5 | few | NA | TRBV27 | TGTGCCAGCAGAGAGGGGGGAAATAGCAATCAGCCCCAGCATTTT | CASREGGNSNQPQHF
TRBJ1-1 | NA | NA | TRBV7-9 | TGTGCCAGCAGCTCACAGCTAAGGAACACTGAAGCTTTCTTT | CASSSQLRNTEAFF
TRBJ2-3 | NA | NA | TRBV7-9 | TGTGCCAGCAGCTTGGGGGGTCCCACAGATACGCAGTATTTT | CASSLGGPTDTQYF
TRBJ2-1 | NA | NA | TRBV7-9 | TGTGCCAGCAGCTTAGGATTTGATGAGCAGTTCTTC | CASSLGFDEQFF
TRBJ2-7 | NA | NA | TRBV21-1 | TGTGCCAGCAGCATAAAAATAGCGGGAGGGCCCGTTTTCTACGAGCAGTACTTC | CASSIKIAGGPVFYEQYF
TRBJ2-7 | NA | NA | TRBV7-6 | TGTGCCAGCAGCTTAGCCTACGGGTCCTACGAGCAGTACTTC | CASSLAYGSYEQYF
TRBJ2-7 | NA | NA | TRBV29-1 | TGCAGCGTTGTGGGACAACTAACCTACGAGCAGTACTTC | CSVVGQLTYEQYF
TRBJ2-7 | NA | TRBD1 | TRBV13 | TGTGCCAGCAGCTTGGGGACAGGTACCTACGAGCAGTACTTC | CASSLGTGTYEQYF
TRBJ2-3 | NA | TRBD1 | TRBV28 | TGTGCCAGCAGCAGGGGGCTCTGGGATACGCAGTATTTT | CASSRGLWDTQYF
TRBJ1-2 | NA | NA | TRBV7-2 | TGTGCCAGCAGCCCGGAATGGCTCCAAGCTAACTATGGCTACACCTTC | CASSPEWLQANYGYTF
TRBJ2-7 | NA | TRBD1 | TRBV10-3 | TGTGCCTCCCGGGGACAGGGAGGTGAGCAGTACTTC | CASRGQGGEQYF
TRBJ1-1 | NA | NA | TRBV27 | TGTGCCAGCAGCTCAAGAAGACAGATTACCACTGAAGCTTTCTTT | CASSSRRQITTEAFF
TRBJ2-2 | NA | NA | TRBV7-9 | TGTGCCAGCGCTGACTCTGGGGCAGGGCCGGGGGCCGGGGAGCTGTTTTTT | CASADSGAGPGAGELFF
TRBJ2-7 | NA | TRBD2 | TRBV4-3 | TGCGCCAGCAGCCAAGATCGGGGGCCTCCGGGACTAGCCTCCTACGAGCAGTACTTC | CASSQDRGPPGLASYEQYF
TRBJ1-1 | NA | TRBD1 | TRBV6-5 | TGTGCCAGCAGTTACTACGGGACAGGGAGCACTGAAGCTTTCTTT | CASSYYGTGSTEAFF
TRBJ2-1 | NA | TRBD2 | TRBV4-1 | TGCGCCAGCAGGGCTAGCGGTGGCAATGAGCAGTTCTTC | CASRASGGNEQFF
TRBJ2-1 | NA | NA | TRBV7-9 | TGTGCCAGCAGCGAGTCACTAGGCTACAATGAGCAGTTCTTC | CASSESLGYNEQFF
TRBJ1-1 | NA | NA | TRBV4-2 | TGTGCCAGCAGCCAAGATAAGGCCAGACCGAACACTGAAGCTTTCTTT | CASSQDKARPNTEAFF
TRBJ2-2 | NA | NA | TRBV18 | TGTGCCAGCTCACCAAACCCCTCGAACAGGACCGGGGAGCTGTTTTTT | CASSPNPSNRTGELFF
TRBJ2-7 | NA | TRBD1 | TRBV6-5 | TGTGCCAGCAGATTAGGGACAGGGGGGGTCTACGAGCAGTACTTC | CASRLGTGGVYEQYF
TRBJ1-1 | NA | TRBD1 | TRBV2 | TGTGCCAGCACCGAACAGGGGGCGTCCATCGAAGCTTTCTTT | CASTEQGASIEAFF
TRBJ2-5 | NA | NA | TRBV4-2 | TGTGCCAGCAGCCAAGCGGTACTAGCTTTGCGTGAGCAGTACTTC | CASSQAVLALREQYF
TRBJ2-5 | NA | NA | TRBV14 | TGTGCCAACCGGGACCACCAAGTCACCCAGTACTTC | CANRDHQVTQYF
TRBJ2-1 | NA | TRBD2 | TRBV29-1 | TGCAGCGTTTACACGGGACTAGCGTTTGGAAATGAGCAGTTCTTC | CSVYTGLAFGNEQFF
TRBJ2-5 | NA | TRBD2 | TRBV28 | TGTGCCAGCAGAGGACCGGGACTAGCGGGAGGGAATCTTCAAGAGACCCAGTACTTC | CASRGPGLAGGNLQETQYF
TRBJ2-4 | once | NA | TRBV10-3 | TGTGCCATCAGTGAGTCTATCCGGGGAATTCAAAACATTCAGTACTTC | CAISESIRGIQNIQYF
TRBJ2-7 | NA | NA | TRBV7-2 | TGTGCCAGCAGTTTCTGGCGGGATAGCTACGAGCAGTACTTC | CASSFWRDSYEQYF
TRBJ1-1 | NA | NA | TRBV15 | TGTGCCACCAGCAGAGATTTGGAGGTATCGGGTGAAGCTTTCTTT | CATSRDLEVSGEAFF
TRBJ2-1 | NA | NA | TRBV9 | TGTGCCAGCAGCGCCCTAGCGAATGAGCAGTTCTTC | CASSALANEQFF
TRBJ1-4 | NA | TRBD1 | TRBV7-9 | TGTGCCAGCAGCCTCCGACAGGGTCTAGTTGAAAAACTGTTTTTT | CASSLRQGLVEKLFF
TRBJ1-3 | NA | TRBD1 | TRBV9 | TGTGCCAGCAGCCATCCGACAGGGGGTACTGGAAACACCATATATTTT | CASSHPTGGTGNTIYF